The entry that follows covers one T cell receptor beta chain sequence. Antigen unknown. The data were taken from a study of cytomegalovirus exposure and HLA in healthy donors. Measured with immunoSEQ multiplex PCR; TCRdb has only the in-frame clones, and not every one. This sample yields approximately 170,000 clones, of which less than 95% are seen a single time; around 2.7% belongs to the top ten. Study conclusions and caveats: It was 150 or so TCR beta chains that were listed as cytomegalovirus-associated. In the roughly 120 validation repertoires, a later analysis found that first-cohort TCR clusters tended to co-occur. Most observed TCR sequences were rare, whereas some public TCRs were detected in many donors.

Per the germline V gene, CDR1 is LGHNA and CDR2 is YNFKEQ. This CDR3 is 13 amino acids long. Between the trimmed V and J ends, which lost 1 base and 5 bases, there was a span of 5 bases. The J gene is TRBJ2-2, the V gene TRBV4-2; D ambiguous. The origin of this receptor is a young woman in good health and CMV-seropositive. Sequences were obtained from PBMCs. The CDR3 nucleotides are TGTGCCAGCAGCCAAGTCGGTACCGGGGAGCTGTTTTTT. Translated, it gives CASSQVGTGELFF.